Listed below are T cell receptor beta chains from one sample, sequenced in a study of blood T cell repertoires in COVID-19. The repertoire was sequenced with immunoSEQ multiplex PCR; TCRdb's copy has only in-frame clones and lacks some. In the table there are 210,000 or so clones, approximately 88% of which are singletons. The source material was peripheral blood. These receptors were taken from a man between 35 and 55 years old with acute or convalescent COVID-19. Both conserved end residues are part of each CDR3. The D gene is left open where the match is weak. Clone size is stated in some rows and not others, as once, few, many or a class when expanded.

-,TRBJ2-3,TRBV6-6,-,TGTGCCAGCAGCACTCACTCTAGCACAGATACGCAGTATTTT,CASSTHSSTDTQYF
TRBD1,TRBJ1-6,TRBV5-6,-,TGTGCCAGCAGCCCTGGGACAGGGAACACCCTCCACTTT,CASSPGTGNTLHF
-,TRBJ1-3,TRBV4-1,-,TGCGCCAGCAGCCCACCCTCGGGAACTTTAGCTGGAAACACCATATATTTT,CASSPPSGTLAGNTIYF
-,TRBJ1-2,TRBV7-2,-,TGTGCCAGCAGCTCCCAGCGGGAGGGTAACTATGGCTACACCTTC,CASSSQREGNYGYTF
-,TRBJ1-2,TRBV19,few,TGTGCCAGTAGTATTTGGGAAGGGGGTAACTATGGCTACACCTTC,CASSIWEGGNYGYTF
TRBD1,TRBJ2-5,TRBV7-9,-,TGTGCCAGCAGATTCCAGGGGGTTTCCCAAGAGACCCAGTACTTC,CASRFQGVSQETQYF
-,TRBJ2-5,TRBV5-1,once,TGCGCCAGCAGCTTCGAGGGCGGGGAGACCCAGTACTTC,CASSFEGGETQYF
-,TRBJ1-6,TRBV2,-,TGTGCCAGCAGTGAAGTTGAGGCTGCAAATAATTCACCCCTCCACTTT,CASSEVEAANNSPLHF
TRBD2,TRBJ2-5,TRBV19,many,TGTGCCAGTAGTGCACTAGCGGGAGAGACCCAGTACTTC,CASSALAGETQYF
-,TRBJ1-2,TRBV18,once,TGTGCCAGCTCGGAAGGACAGAGCCTTAACTATGGCTACACCTTC,CASSEGQSLNYGYTF
TRBD1,TRBJ1-5,TRBV28,-,TGTGCCAGCAGTTCCATTCTCTGGACAGGGGGAAATCAGCCCCAGCATTTT,CASSSILWTGGNQPQHF
TRBD1,TRBJ1-1,TRBV5-4,-,TGTGCCACTTATACGATTACAGGGGTAATATGGACTGAAGCTTTCTTT,CATYTITGVIWTEAFF
-,TRBJ2-5,TRBV7-9,-,TGTGCCAGCAGCTCAACGGGAGAGACCCAGTACTTC,CASSSTGETQYF
TRBD1,TRBJ1-2,TRBV5-4,few,TGTGCCAGCAGCTCCGGGACAGGGGATGGGGGCTACACCTTC,CASSSGTGDGGYTF
TRBD1,TRBJ2-3,TRBV5-6,-,TGTGCCAGCAGCTTGGAAGGGACAGGGGCACGAGATACGCAGTATTTT,CASSLEGTGARDTQYF
-,TRBJ1-6,TRBV7-2,once,TGTGCCAGCAGCTTGAACGACAGAAATTCACCCCTCCACTTT,CASSLNDRNSPLHF
TRBD2,TRBJ2-2,TRBV5-1,-,TGCGCCAGCGGTATTTCGCGGGGGTACACCGGGGAGCTGTTTTTT,CASGISRGYTGELFF
TRBD1,TRBJ1-2,TRBV2,once,TGTGCCAGCACCACAGGGGGCTGGGGCTACACCTTC,CASTTGGWGYTF
-,TRBJ2-1,TRBV18,-,TGTGCCAGCTCACGGTCCGGGTCCGGAGGGTTTAATGAGCAGTTCTTC,CASSRSGSGGFNEQFF
TRBD1,TRBJ1-2,TRBV28,-,TGTGCCAGCAGTTGGTTTTCAGGGGGACGTGGCTACACCTTC,CASSWFSGGRGYTF
TRBD1,TRBJ2-3,TRBV10-1,-,TGCGCCACCTGGGACAGGGGAACAGATACGCAGTATTTT,CATWDRGTDTQYF
-,TRBJ2-7,TRBV5-5,few,TGTGCCAGCAGCTTCCCTGGAGGGGGCGAGTCCTACGAGCAGTACTTC,CASSFPGGGESYEQYF
TRBD1,TRBJ1-3,TRBV7-9,-,TGTGCCAGCAGCTTTCGGGAGGGGGCATCGGGAAACACCATATATTTT,CASSFREGASGNTIYF
TRBD1,TRBJ2-5,TRBV11-2,-,TGTGCCAGCAGCCCAGGACAGGGTCCCTCCGAGACCCAGTACTTC,CASSPGQGPSETQYF
-,TRBJ1-1,TRBV29-1,-,TGCAGCTCACGCTCTGTACTGAAGCAAAACACTGAAGCTTTCTTT,CSSRSVLKQNTEAFF
TRBD1,TRBJ1-2,TRBV9,-,TGTGCCAGCAGCGCCCACAGGGGGCTGGACTATGGCTACACCTTC,CASSAHRGLDYGYTF
-,TRBJ2-2,TRBV11-3,many,TGTGCCAGCAGCTTAGGAACAGGTGACACCGGGGAGCTGTTTTTT,CASSLGTGDTGELFF
TRBD2,TRBJ2-5,TRBV5-1,-,TGCGCCAGCAGCTTTGGGACTAGCAGGGAGACCCAGTACTTC,CASSFGTSRETQYF
TRBD1,TRBJ1-1,TRBV5-5,-,TGTGCCAGCGACAGGGGTTTCACTGAAGCTTTCTTT,CASDRGFTEAFF
TRBD1,TRBJ2-7,TRBV11-2,few,TGTGCCAGCAGCTTGGGACAGACTTACGAGCAGTACTTC,CASSLGQTYEQYF
-,TRBJ2-5,TRBV18,-,TGTGCCAGCTCACCGGCTCAAGAGACCCAGTACTTC,CASSPAQETQYF
-,TRBJ1-6,TRBV5-4,-,TGTGCCAGCAGCACGCGCTTGGGGGGGAACTCACCCCTCCACTTT,CASSTRLGGNSPLHF
-,TRBJ2-2,TRBV7-9,-,TGTGCCAGCAGCTTAGGCGGCGCGGAGCTGTTTTTT,CASSLGGAELFF
-,TRBJ1-2,TRBV7-9,-,TGTGCCAGCAGCTCGTCGGGAATCGAGAACTATGGCTACACCTTC,CASSSSGIENYGYTF
TRBD1,TRBJ1-2,TRBV2,-,TGTGCCAGCAGCCCGGGACAGGGCTATGGCTACACCTTC,CASSPGQGYGYTF
TRBD2,TRBJ2-3,TRBV5-6,-,TGTGCCAGCAGCTTGGGACTAGCCCTAGATACGCAGTATTTT,CASSLGLALDTQYF
TRBD1,TRBJ1-5,TRBV6-6,-,TGTGCCACCACGACAGGGGGGGGACAGCCCCAGCATTTT,CATTTGGGQPQHF
TRBD1,TRBJ1-2,TRBV5-1,-,TGCGCCAGCAGCTCCGTGGGACAGGGTCTTGACTATGGCTACACCTTC,CASSSVGQGLDYGYTF
-,TRBJ2-2,TRBV19,-,TGTGCCGTGCGGGGAGCGAACACCGGGGAGCTGTTTTTT,CAVRGANTGELFF
TRBD1,TRBJ2-5,TRBV2,-,TGTGCCAGCAGTGACCAGGGGGACAAATACCAAGAGACCCAGTACTTC,CASSDQGDKYQETQYF
-,TRBJ1-2,TRBV11-2,-,TGTGCCAGCAGCTTATTCATTGATGGAGGTAGTGGCTACACCTTC,CASSLFIDGGSGYTF
-,TRBJ2-7,TRBV29-1,few,TGCAGCGTTGCTGCAGGCCCTAATGCTCGTGAGCAGTACTTC,CSVAAGPNAREQYF
-,TRBJ1-2,TRBV6-1,-,TGTGCCAGCAGTGATCGGGGGGCCAACTATGGCTACACCTTC,CASSDRGANYGYTF
TRBD2,TRBJ2-1,TRBV9,-,TGTGCCAGCAGCCCACAGCAACTAGCGGGGGCGTCCTACAATGAGCAGTTCTTC,CASSPQQLAGASYNEQFF
TRBD2,TRBJ2-2,TRBV5-6,-,TGTGCCAGCAGCCCTCTAGCGGGGGGGCATACCGGGGAGCTGTTTTTT,CASSPLAGGHTGELFF
-,TRBJ2-3,TRBV30,-,TGTGCCTGGAGAGACTACGGGTTTGAGAGCACAGATACGCAGTATTTT,CAWRDYGFESTDTQYF
-,TRBJ1-5,TRBV7-8,-,TGTGCCAGCAGCTTAGTACCAGGGGGCAATCAGCCCCAGCATTTT,CASSLVPGGNQPQHF
-,TRBJ1-6,TRBV11-2,few,TGTGCCAGCAGCTTAGCGGCGGCCGTCACGAATTCACCCCTCCACTTT,CASSLAAAVTNSPLHF
-,TRBJ1-6,TRBV6-5,-,TGTGCCAGCAGCCCCAGGGATTCACCCCTCCACTTT,CASSPRDSPLHF
-,TRBJ1-1,TRBV3-1/TRBV3-2,-,TGTGCCAGCAGCCAAGAACGGTCAGGGCTTTGGGGCACTGAAGCTTTCTTT,CASSQERSGLWGTEAFF
TRBD1,TRBJ2-1,TRBV7-3,-,TGTGCCAGCAGCTTAGGGACAGGGGACAATGAGCAGTTCTTC,CASSLGTGDNEQFF